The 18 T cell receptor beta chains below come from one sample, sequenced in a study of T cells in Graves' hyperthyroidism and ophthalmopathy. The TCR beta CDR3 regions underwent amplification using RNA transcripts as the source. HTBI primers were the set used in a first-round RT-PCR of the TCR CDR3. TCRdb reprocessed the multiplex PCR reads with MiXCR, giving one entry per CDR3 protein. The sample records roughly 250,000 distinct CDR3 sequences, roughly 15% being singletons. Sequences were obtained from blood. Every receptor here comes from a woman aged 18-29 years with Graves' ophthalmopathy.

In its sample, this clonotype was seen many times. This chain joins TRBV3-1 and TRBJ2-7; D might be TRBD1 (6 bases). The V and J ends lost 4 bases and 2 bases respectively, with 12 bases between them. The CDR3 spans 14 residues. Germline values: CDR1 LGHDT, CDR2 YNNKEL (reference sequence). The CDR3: CASSRQAGPYEQYF. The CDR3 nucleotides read TGTGCCAGCAGCCGACAGGCCGGCCCCTACGAGCAGTACTTC.

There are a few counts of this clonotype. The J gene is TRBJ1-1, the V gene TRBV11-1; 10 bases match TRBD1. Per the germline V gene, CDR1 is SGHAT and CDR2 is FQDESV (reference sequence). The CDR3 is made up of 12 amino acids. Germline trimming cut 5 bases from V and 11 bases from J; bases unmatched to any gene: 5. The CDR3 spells CASSRPGQGAFF. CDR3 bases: TGTGCCAGCAGCCGACCGGGACAGGGGGCTTTCTTT.

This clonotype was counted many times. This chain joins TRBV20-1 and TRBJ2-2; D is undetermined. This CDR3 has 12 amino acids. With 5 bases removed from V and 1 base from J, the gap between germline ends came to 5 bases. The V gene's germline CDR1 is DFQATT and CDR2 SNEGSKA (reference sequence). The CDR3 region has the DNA TGCAGTGCTTGGCAGAACACCGGGGAGCTGTTTTTT. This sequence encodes CSAWQNTGELFF.

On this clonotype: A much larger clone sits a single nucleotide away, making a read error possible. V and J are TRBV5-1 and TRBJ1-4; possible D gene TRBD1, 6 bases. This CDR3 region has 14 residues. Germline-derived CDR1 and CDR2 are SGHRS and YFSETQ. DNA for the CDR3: TGCACCAGCAGCTTATCAGGGGAAGGTGAAAAACTGTTTTTT. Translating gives CTSSLSGEGEKLFF.

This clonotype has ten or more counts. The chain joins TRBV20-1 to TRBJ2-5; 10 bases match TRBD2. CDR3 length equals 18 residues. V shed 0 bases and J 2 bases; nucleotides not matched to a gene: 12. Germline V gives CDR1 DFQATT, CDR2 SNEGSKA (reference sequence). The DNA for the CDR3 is TGCAGTGCTAGAGATCGATATCTAGCGGGAGCTCTTCAAGAGACCCAGTACTTC. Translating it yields CSARDRYLAGALQETQYF.

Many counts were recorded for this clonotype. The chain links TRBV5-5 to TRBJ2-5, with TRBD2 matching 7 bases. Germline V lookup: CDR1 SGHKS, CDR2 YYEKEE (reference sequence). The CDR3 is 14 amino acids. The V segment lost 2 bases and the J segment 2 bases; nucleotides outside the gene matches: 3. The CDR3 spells CASSFASGQETQYF. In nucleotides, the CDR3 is TGTGCCAGCAGCTTTGCTAGCGGTCAAGAGACCCAGTACTTC. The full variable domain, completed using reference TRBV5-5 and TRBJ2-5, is DAGVTQSPTHLIKTRGQQVTLRCSPISGHKSVSWYQQVLGQGPQFIFQYYEKEERGRGNFPDRFSARQFPNYSSELNVNALLLGDSALYLCASSFASGQETQYFGPGTRLLVL.

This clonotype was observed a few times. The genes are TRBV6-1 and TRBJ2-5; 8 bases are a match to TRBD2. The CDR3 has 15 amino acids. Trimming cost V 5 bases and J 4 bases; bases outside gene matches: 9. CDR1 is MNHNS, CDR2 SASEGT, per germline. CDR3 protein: CASSYGIGRGETQYF. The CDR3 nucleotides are TGTGCCAGCAGTTATGGTATCGGGAGGGGAGAGACCCAGTACTTC.

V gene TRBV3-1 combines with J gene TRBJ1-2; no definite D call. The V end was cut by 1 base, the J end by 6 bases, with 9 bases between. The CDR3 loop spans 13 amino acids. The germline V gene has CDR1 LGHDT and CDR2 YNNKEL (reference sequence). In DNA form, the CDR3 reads TGTGCCAGCAGCCAAGGGGCCAATAATGGCTACACCTTC. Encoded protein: CASSQGANNGYTF.

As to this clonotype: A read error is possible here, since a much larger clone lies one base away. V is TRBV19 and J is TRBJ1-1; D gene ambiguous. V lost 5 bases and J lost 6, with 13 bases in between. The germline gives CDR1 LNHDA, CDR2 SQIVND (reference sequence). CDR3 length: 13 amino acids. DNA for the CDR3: TGTGCCAGTAGTGTTCAGGCGGACTCTGAAGCTTTCTTT. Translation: CASSVQADSEAFF. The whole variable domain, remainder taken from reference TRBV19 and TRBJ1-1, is DGGITQSPKYLFRKEGQNVTLSCEQNLNHDAMYWYRQDPGQGLRLIYYSQIVNDFQKGDIAEGYSVSREKKESFPLTVTSAQKNPTAFYLCASSVQADSEAFFGQGTRLTVV.

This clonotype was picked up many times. Here the CDR3 reads CSVGDTSNQPQHF. In nucleotides, the CDR3 is TGCAGCGTTGGGGACACTAGCAATCAGCCCCAGCATTTT. The chain joins TRBV29-1 to TRBJ1-5; perhaps TRBD1 as D (6 bases). The CDR3 has 13 residues. Germline assignment: CDR1 SQVTM and CDR2 ANQGSEA. V lost 4 bases, J lost 0 bases, and 7 bases lay in between.

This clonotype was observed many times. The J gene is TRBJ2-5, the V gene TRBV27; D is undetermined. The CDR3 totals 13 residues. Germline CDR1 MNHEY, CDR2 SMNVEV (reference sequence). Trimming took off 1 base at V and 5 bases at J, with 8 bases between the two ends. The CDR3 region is CASSLYGVETQYF. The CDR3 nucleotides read TGTGCCAGCAGTTTATATGGGGTGGAGACCCAGTACTTC.

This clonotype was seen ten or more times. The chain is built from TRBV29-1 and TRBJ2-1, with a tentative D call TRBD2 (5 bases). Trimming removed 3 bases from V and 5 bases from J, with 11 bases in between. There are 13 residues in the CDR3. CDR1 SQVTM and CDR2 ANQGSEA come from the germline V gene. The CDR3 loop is CSVDEGLNNEQFF. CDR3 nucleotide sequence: TGCAGCGTTGATGAGGGCCTCAACAATGAGCAGTTCTTC.

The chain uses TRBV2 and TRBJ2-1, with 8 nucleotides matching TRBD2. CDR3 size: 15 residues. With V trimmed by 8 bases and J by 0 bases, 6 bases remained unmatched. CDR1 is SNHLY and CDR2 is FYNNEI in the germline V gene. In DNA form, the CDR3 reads TGTGCCAGCCTGCTGAGCGGGAGCTCCTACAATGAGCAGTTCTTC. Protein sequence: CASLLSGSSYNEQFF.

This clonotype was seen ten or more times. CDR3 coding DNA: TGTGCCAGCAGCGCTAACGGACTAGCGTTGGATACGCAGTATTTT. Translating gives CASSANGLALDTQYF. The chain links TRBV11-2 to TRBJ2-3; 9 bases are shared with TRBD2. CDR1 is SGHAT, CDR2 FQNNGV, per germline. The CDR3 contains 15 residues. Trimming took 5 bases from V and 6 from J; bases not matched to a gene: 9.

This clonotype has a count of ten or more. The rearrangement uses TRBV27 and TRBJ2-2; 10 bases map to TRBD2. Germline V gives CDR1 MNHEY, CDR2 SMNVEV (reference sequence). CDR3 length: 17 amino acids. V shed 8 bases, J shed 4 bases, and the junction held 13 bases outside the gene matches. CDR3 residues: CASASGSTRRGTGELFF. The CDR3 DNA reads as TGTGCCAGCGCTAGCGGGAGCACCCGGCGCGGCACCGGGGAGCTGTTTTTT.

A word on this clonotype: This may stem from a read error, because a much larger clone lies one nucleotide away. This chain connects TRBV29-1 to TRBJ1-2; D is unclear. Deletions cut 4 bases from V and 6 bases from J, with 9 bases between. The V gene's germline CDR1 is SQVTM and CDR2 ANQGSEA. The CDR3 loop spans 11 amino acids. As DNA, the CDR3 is TGCAGCGTTGGAATAATGGATGGCTACACCTTC. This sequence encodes CSVGIMDGYTF.

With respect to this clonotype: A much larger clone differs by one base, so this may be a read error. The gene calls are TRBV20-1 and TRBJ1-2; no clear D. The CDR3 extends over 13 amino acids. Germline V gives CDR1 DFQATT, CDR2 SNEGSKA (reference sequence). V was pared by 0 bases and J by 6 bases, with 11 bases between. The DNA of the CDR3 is TGCAGTGCTAGAGATCCCGAAAACCATGGCTACACCTTC. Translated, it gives CSARDPENHGYTF.

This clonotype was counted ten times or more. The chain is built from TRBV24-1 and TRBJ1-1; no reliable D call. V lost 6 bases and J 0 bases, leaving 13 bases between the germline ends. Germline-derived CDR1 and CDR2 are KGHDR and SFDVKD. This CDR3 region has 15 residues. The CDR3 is CATSPIVDMNTEAFF. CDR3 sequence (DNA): TGTGCCACCAGTCCAATCGTAGACATGAACACTGAAGCTTTCTTT.